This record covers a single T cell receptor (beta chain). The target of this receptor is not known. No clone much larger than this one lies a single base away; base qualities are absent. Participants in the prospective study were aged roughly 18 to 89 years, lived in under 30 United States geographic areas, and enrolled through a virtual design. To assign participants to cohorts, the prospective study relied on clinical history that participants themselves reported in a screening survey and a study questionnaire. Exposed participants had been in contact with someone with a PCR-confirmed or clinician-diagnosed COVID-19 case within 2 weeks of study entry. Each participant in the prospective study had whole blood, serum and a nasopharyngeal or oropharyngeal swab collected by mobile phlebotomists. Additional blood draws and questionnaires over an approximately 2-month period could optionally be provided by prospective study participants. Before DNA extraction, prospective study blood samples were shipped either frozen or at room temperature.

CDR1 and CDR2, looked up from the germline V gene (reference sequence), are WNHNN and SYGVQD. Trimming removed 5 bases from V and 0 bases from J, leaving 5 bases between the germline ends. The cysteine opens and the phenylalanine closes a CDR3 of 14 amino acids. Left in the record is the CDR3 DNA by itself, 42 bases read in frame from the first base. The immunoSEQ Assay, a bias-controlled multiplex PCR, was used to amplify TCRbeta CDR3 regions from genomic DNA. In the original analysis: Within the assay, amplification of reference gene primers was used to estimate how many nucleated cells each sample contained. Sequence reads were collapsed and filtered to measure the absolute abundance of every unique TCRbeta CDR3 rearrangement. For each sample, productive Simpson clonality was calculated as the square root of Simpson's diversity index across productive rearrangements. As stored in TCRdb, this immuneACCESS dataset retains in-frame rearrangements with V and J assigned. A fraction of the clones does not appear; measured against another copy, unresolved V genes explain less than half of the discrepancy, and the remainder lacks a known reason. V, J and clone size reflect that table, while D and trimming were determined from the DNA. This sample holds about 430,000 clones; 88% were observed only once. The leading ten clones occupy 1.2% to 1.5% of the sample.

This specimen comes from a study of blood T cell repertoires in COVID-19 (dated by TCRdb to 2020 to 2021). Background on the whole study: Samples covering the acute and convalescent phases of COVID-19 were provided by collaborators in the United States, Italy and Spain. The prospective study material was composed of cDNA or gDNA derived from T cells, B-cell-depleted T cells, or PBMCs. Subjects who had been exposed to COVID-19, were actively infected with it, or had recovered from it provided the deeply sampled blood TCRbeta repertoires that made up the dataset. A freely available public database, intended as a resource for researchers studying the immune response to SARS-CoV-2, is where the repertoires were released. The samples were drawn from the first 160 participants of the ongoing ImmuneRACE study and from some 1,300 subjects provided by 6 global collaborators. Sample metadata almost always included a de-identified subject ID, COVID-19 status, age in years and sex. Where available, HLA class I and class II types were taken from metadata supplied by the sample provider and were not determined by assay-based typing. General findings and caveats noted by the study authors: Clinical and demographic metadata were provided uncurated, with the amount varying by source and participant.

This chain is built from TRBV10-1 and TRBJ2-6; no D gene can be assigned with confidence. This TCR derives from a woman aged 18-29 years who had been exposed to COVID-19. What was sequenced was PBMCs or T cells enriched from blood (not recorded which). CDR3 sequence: CASSPGSGANVLTF. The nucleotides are TGCGCCAGCAGTCCCGGCTCTGGGGCCAACGTCCTGACTTTC.